The clone carrying this T cell receptor (beta chain) has more than one count but fewer than ten. This sample was included in a study of blood T cell repertoires in COVID-19. Across the study: PBMCs, B-cell-depleted T cells, or T cells provided the cDNA or gDNA that made up the material.

Clones were read by immunoSEQ multiplex PCR, and TCRdb kept only the in-frame ones, dropping some. The sample has some 400,000 clones; over 65% are singletons. Between the trimmed V and J ends, which lost 5 bases and 5 bases, there was a span of 12 bases. The CDR3 contains 14 residues. Germline lookup yields CDR1 KGHSH and CDR2 LQKENI. Sequenced sample: peripheral blood. This TCR derives from a human donor with acute or convalescent COVID-19. The donor label of this sample is uncertain. This rearrangement joins TRBV18 to TRBJ1-4; D gene unclear. CDR3 protein: CASSITAGNEKLFF. The CDR3 coding sequence is TGTGCCAGCTCAATTACAGCGGGCAATGAAAAACTGTTTTTT.